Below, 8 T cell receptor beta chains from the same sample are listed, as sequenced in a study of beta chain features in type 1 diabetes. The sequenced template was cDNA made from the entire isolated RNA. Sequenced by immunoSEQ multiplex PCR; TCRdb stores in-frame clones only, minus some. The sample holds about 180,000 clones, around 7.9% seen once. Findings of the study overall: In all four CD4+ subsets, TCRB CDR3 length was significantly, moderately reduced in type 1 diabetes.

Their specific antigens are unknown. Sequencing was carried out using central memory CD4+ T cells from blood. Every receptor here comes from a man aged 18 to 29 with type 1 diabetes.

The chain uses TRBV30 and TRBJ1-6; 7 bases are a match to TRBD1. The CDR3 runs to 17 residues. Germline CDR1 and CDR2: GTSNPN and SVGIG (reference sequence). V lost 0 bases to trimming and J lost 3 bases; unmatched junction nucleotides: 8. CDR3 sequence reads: CAWSVKRTGFYNSPLHF. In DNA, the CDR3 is TGTGCCTGGAGTGTGAAAAGGACAGGTTTCTATAATTCACCCCTCCACTTT. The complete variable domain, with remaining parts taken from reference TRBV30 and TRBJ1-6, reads SQTIHQWPATLVQPVGSPLSLECTVEGTSNPNLYWYRQAAGRGLQLLFYSVGIGQISSEVPQNLSASRPQDRQFILSSKKLLLSDSGFYLCAWSVKRTGFYNSPLHFGNGTRLTVT.

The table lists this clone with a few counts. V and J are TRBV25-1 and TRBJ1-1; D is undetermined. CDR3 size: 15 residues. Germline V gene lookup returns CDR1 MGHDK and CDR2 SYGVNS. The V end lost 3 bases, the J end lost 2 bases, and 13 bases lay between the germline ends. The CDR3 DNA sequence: TGTGCCAGCAGTGAGGGTTTGGGGAGAAACACTGAAGCTTTCTTT. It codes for CASSEGLGRNTEAFF.

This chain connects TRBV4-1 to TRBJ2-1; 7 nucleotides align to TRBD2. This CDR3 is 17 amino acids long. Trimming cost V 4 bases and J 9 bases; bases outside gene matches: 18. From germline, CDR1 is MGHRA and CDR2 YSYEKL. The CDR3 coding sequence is TGCGCCAGCAGCCTTTCCCCGACTCGCGGGAGCCGCAGTGAGCAGTTCTTC. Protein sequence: CASSLSPTRGSRSEQFF.

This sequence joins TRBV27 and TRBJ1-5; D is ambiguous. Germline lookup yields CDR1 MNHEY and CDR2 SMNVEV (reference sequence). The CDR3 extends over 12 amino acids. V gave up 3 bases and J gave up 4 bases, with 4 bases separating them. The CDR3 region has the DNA TGTGCCAGCAGTTTCAGGAATCAGCCCCAGCATTTT. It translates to CASSFRNQPQHF.

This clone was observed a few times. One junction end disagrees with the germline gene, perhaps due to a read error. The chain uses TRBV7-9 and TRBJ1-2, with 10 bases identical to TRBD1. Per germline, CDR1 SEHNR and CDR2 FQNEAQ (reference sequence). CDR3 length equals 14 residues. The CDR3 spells CASSQETGGYGYTF. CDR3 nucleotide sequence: TGCGCCAGCAGCCAAGAGACAGGGGGCTACGGCTACACCTTC. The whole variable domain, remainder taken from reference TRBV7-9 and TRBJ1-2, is DTGVSQNPRHKITKRGQNVTFRCDPISEHNRLYWYRQTLGQGPEFLTYFQNEAQLEKSRLLSDRFSAERPKGSFSTLEIQRTEQGDSAMYLCASSQETGGYGYTFGSGTRLTVV.

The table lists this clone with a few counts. For the CDR3, the DNA is TGTGCCAGCAGCCGAGCTTCCGGGACAGGCGACTACGAGCAGTACTTC. Translated, it gives CASSRASGTGDYEQYF. The chain employs TRBV11-3 and TRBJ2-7; 8 bases align to TRBD1. This CDR3 spans 16 amino acids. Germline lookup yields CDR1 SGHNT and CDR2 YENEEA. The V gene end was trimmed by 5 bases and the J gene end by 3 bases; junction bases not matched to a gene: 12.

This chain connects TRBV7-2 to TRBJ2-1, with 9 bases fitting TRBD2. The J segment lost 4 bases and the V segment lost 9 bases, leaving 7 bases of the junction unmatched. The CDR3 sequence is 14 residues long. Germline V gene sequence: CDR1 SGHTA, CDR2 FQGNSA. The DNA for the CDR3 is TGTGCCAGTAGGGCTAGCGGGGTTTACAATGAGCAGTTCTTC. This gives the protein CASRASGVYNEQFF.

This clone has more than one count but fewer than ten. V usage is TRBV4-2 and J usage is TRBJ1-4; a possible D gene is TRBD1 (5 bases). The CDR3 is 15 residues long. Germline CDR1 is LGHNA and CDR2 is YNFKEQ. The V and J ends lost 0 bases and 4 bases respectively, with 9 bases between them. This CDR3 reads CASSQDGQGNEKLFF. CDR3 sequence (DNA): TGTGCCAGCAGCCAAGATGGTCAGGGTAATGAAAAACTGTTTTTT.